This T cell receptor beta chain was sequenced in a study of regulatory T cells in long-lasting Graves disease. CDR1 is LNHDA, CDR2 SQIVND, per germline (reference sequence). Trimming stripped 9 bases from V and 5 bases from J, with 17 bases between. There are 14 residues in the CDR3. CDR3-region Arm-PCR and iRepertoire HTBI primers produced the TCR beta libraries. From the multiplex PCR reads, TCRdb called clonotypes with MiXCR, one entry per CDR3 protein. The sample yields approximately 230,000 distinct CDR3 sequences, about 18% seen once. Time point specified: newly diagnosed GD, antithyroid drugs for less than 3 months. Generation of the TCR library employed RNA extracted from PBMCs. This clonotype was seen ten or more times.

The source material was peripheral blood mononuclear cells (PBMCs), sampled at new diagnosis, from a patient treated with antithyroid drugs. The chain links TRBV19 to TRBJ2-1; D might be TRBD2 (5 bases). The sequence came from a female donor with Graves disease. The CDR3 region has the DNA TGTGCCAGCCGCCCCCTACTAGGTCACAATGAGCAGTTCTTC. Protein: CASRPLLGHNEQFF.